This T cell receptor beta chain appears in the sequencing data of a study of CD8 T cells in Susac syndrome. Negative isolation yielded CD8+ and CD4+ T cells; FACS enriched TEMRA cells. Deletions cut 3 bases from V and 5 bases from J, with 16 bases between. Germline V gives CDR1 SGDLS, CDR2 YYNGEE. This CDR3 is built from 15 residues. The RNA input was about 0.5 to 1 ug, and it was reverse transcribed with random hexamers. Multiplex immunoSEQ PCR targeted 54 Vbeta and 13 Jbeta TCR beta segments. TCRdb re-called the immunoSEQ multiplex PCR reads through MiXCR, storing one row per CDR3 protein. The repertoire consists of approximately 120,000 distinct CDR3 sequences, with just over 90% occurring once and the leading ten covering over 0.3%.

The source is a human donor with multiple sclerosis. Sequencing used CD8+ T cells from PBMCs. J is TRBJ2-3 and V is TRBV9; D not resolved. The CDR3 DNA follows: TGTGCCAGCAGCGACCGGCTCTTGCCGGGAGATACGCAGTATTTT. This gives the protein CASSDRLLPGDTQYF.